The T cell receptor (beta chain) described here comes from a study of blood T cell repertoires in COVID-19. This CDR3 contains 13 residues. Per the germline V gene, CDR1 is GTSNPN and CDR2 is SVGIG (reference sequence). V was trimmed by 4 bases and J by 8 bases, leaving 12 bases between them. The method was immunoSEQ multiplex PCR; TCRdb's version includes in-frame clones alone and lacks a portion of them. The sample records roughly 120,000 clones, roughly 84% being singletons. Sequencing used peripheral blood. The chain has TRBV30 and TRBJ1-6; D unclear. This sequence originates from a man in his forties with acute or convalescent COVID-19. The CDR3 nucleotides are TGTGCCTGGAAGAGGTTTTTGGATTCACCCCTCCACTTT. Translating gives CAWKRFLDSPLHF.